Each of the 24 T cell receptor beta chains below was sequenced from the same sample in a study of blood T cells in healthy people across ages. For the second PCR, which ran for roughly 7 to 11 cycles, a sample-barcoded 5' primer and a J-beta primer mix were used. TCRdb used MiXCR to reprocess the 5' RACE reads, holding one entry per CDR3 protein. The data contain about a million distinct CDR3 sequences, roughly 50% of them singletons. Sequenced input: blood. The receptor set was obtained from a man under 40 in good health.

The chain recombines TRBV7-2 with TRBJ1-2, with D perhaps TRBD1 (5 bases). CDR1 SGHTA and CDR2 FQGNSA come from the germline V gene. The ends were cut back, 7 bases at V and 3 bases at J, with 12 bases in the middle. The CDR3 loop spans 13 amino acids. The CDR3 sequence is CASTSLGHYGYTF. The DNA for the CDR3 is TGTGCCAGCACCTCCCTGGGGCACTATGGCTACACCTTC. The variable domain in full, completed from reference TRBV7-2 and TRBJ1-2, reads GAGVSQSPSNKVTEKGKDVELRCDPISGHTALYWYRQSLGQGLEFLIYFQGNSAPDKSGLPSDRFSAERTGGSVSTLTIQRTQQEDSAVYLCASTSLGHYGYTFGSGTRLTVV.

This clonotype was observed a few times. The chain carries TRBV28 and TRBJ2-3; D perhaps matches TRBD1 (5 bases). The V and J ends lost 1 base and 3 bases respectively, with 8 bases between them. Germline V CDR1 and CDR2: MDHEN, SYDVKM. CDR3 size: 14 residues. In DNA, the CDR3 is TGTGCCAGCAGTTTATCGGACAAGACAGATACGCAGTATTTT. Its translation: CASSLSDKTDTQYF.

This clonotype was seen a few times. The chain links TRBV7-2 to TRBJ1-5, with D perhaps TRBD1 (5 bases). V lost 4 bases, J lost 4 bases, and 11 bases lay in between. This CDR3 is 14 amino acids long. In germline, CDR1 is SGHTA, CDR2 FQGNSA. CDR3 nucleotide sequence: TGTGCCAGCAGCTCAGACAGTCGGAATCAGCCCCAGCATTTT. It encodes CASSSDSRNQPQHF.

The CDR3 coding sequence is TGTGCCAGCAGCTACCTACAAGGGACGGGCTACACCTTC. Translating it yields CASSYLQGTGYTF. The rearrangement joins TRBV12-3 or TRBV12-4 to TRBJ1-2; D perhaps matches TRBD1 (5 bases). CDR3 size: 13 residues. Trimming removed 6 bases at V and 8 bases at J, with 16 bases between.

J is TRBJ1-1 and V is TRBV29-1; the D is unclear. With 4 bases removed from V and 1 base from J, the gap between germline ends came to 10 bases. Germline V CDR1 and CDR2: SQVTM, ANQGSEA. The CDR3 is 13 amino acids. The CDR3 loop is CSVAVGRNTEAFF. The CDR3 DNA follows: TGCAGCGTTGCAGTAGGGAGGAACACTGAAGCTTTCTTT.

The chain carries TRBV20-1 and TRBJ2-7; TRBD2 is a possible D gene (5 bases). This CDR3 has 14 amino acids. Germline V gives CDR1 DFQATT, CDR2 SNEGSKA (reference sequence). V dropped 6 bases and J dropped 1 base, with 16 bases sitting between them. The CDR3, as DNA: TGCAGTGCCGCCTCAGGTGGCGGGTCCTACGAGCAGTACTTC. This codes for CSAASGGGSYEQYF.

This clonotype was detected ten times or more. The rearrangement links TRBV4-1 to TRBJ2-3; D remains unclear. Germline V lookup: CDR1 MGHRA, CDR2 YSYEKL. The CDR3 covers 13 residues. Trimming cost V 3 bases and J 5 bases, with 9 bases left between them. CDR3 sequence reads: CASSHPGIDTQYF. CDR3 DNA sequence: TGCGCCAGCAGCCACCCAGGAATAGATACGCAGTATTTT.

This clonotype came up many times. This chain joins TRBV4-1 and TRBJ2-7; D possibly matches TRBD1 or TRBD2 (5 bases each). Germline V CDR1 and CDR2: MGHRA, YSYEKL. The CDR3 contains 12 residues. Trimming removed 7 bases from V and 3 bases from J, with 10 bases in between. The CDR3 region is CASMGEDYEQYF. In DNA, the CDR3 is TGCGCCAGCATGGGGGAAGACTACGAGCAGTACTTC.

The chain recombines TRBV9 with TRBJ2-3; 10 bases match TRBD1. The CDR3 is made up of 15 amino acids. Per germline, CDR1 SGDLS and CDR2 YYNGEE. J was trimmed by 3 bases and V by 2 bases; bases with no gene match: 3. The CDR3, as DNA: TGTGCCAGCAGCGTGACAGGGGGCGAAACAGATACGCAGTATTTT. It translates to CASSVTGGETDTQYF.

The rearrangement uses TRBV20-1 and TRBJ1-6, with TRBD1 matching over 9 bases. Germline CDR1 reads DFQATT; CDR2 reads SNEGSKA (reference sequence). This CDR3 region has 14 residues. The V gene end was trimmed by 4 bases and the J gene end by 7 bases; junction bases not matched to a gene: 5. In nucleotides, the CDR3 is TGCAGTGCTACCGGGGACAGGGCAAATTCACCCCTCCACTTT. This codes for CSATGDRANSPLHF.

V is TRBV7-9 and J is TRBJ2-7; D remains ambiguous. CDR3 length: 11 amino acids. Per germline, CDR1 SEHNR and CDR2 FQNEAQ (reference sequence). Trimming took 6 bases from V and 3 from J, leaving 6 bases between them. CDR3 protein: CASRSLYEQYF. DNA for the CDR3: TGTGCCAGCAGATCACTCTACGAGCAGTACTTC.

V usage is TRBV20-1 and J usage is TRBJ2-7; possible D gene TRBD2, 5 bases. Deletions cut 2 bases from V and 4 bases from J, with 9 bases between. Germline V gene lookup returns CDR1 DFQATT and CDR2 SNEGSKA (reference sequence). The CDR3 is 12 amino acids. The CDR3 region has the DNA TGCAGTGCTAGATTTACGGGATACGAGCAGTACTTC. Translated, it gives CSARFTGYEQYF.

The chain couples TRBV29-1 to TRBJ1-2; D is undetermined. The CDR3 spans 15 residues. CDR1 and CDR2 (germline): SQVTM, ANQGSEA. With 2 bases removed from V and 3 bases from J, the gap between germline ends came to 16 bases. CDR3 sequence reads: CSVESPSYAHYGYTF. As DNA, the CDR3 is TGCAGCGTTGAAAGCCCCTCCTACGCCCACTATGGCTACACCTTC.

This clonotype has only a few counts. The V gene is TRBV20-1, the J gene TRBJ2-2; D perhaps matches TRBD1 (6 bases). V shed 0 bases and J shed 4 bases, with 12 bases lying between them. Germline V gene data show CDR1 as DFQATT and CDR2 as SNEGSKA (reference sequence). The CDR3 consists of 15 residues. In DNA, the CDR3 is TGCAGTGCTAGAGATGCCGGGACAAGCACCGGGGAGCTGTTTTTT. Residues: CSARDAGTSTGELFF.

This chain links TRBV24-1 with TRBJ1-1; 9 nucleotides match TRBD1. Trimming removed 4 bases from V and 5 bases from J; junction bases left unmatched: 7. The CDR3 length is 15 residues. Per germline, CDR1 KGHDR and CDR2 SFDVKD. CDR3 amino acids: CATSETGQGGTEAFF. CDR3 nucleotides: TGTGCCACCAGTGAAACGGGACAGGGAGGGACTGAAGCTTTCTTT.

Many counts were recorded for this clonotype. V gene TRBV29-1 combines with J gene TRBJ2-1; D gene unclear. Trimming pared 3 bases from V and 5 bases from J, leaving 11 bases between. Germline assignment: CDR1 SQVTM and CDR2 ANQGSEA. The CDR3 spans 13 residues. The CDR3 DNA sequence: TGCAGCGTTGATAAGGCGGCTGACAATGAGCAGTTCTTC. This gives the protein CSVDKAADNEQFF.

The sample holds a few counts of this clonotype. The chain has TRBV30 and TRBJ1-2; D is undetermined. The CDR3 is 14 amino acids. Germline CDR1 and CDR2: GTSNPN and SVGIG (reference sequence). V lost 0 bases to trimming and J lost 3 bases, with 11 bases between them. The CDR3 nucleotides read TGTGCCTGGAGTGTCGGATTCCTCTACTATGGCTACACCTTC. Amino acid sequence: CAWSVGFLYYGYTF. The full variable domain, with the rest looked up from reference TRBV30 and TRBJ1-2, is SQTIHQWPATLVQPVGSPLSLECTVEGTSNPNLYWYRQAAGRGLQLLFYSVGIGQISSEVPQNLSASRPQDRQFILSSKKLLLSDSGFYLCAWSVGFLYYGYTFGSGTRLTVV.

This clonotype was detected only a few times. The chain has TRBV10-3 and TRBJ2-7; no definite D call. Germline CDR1 reads ENHRY; CDR2 reads SYGVKD. V lost 5 bases and J 3 bases, leaving 14 bases between the germline ends. The CDR3 is 14 amino acids. The CDR3: CAISSTDSYYEQYF. The CDR3 DNA follows: TGTGCCATCAGTAGCACAGACTCCTACTACGAGCAGTACTTC.

V gene TRBV3-1 combines with J gene TRBJ2-2; perhaps TRBD1 as D (5 bases). V gave up 1 base and J gave up 7 bases, with 16 bases separating them. The CDR3 runs to 16 residues. Per germline, CDR1 LGHDT and CDR2 YNNKEL (reference sequence). CDR3 nucleotide sequence: TGTGCCAGCAGCCAAGGGTTAGGCAGGGAACGCGGGGAGCTGTTTTTT. Translated, it gives CASSQGLGRERGELFF.

This clonotype was picked up a small number of times. This chain links TRBV27 with TRBJ2-5; unclear D gene. CDR1 is MNHEY, CDR2 SMNVEV, per germline (reference sequence). Trimming took off 5 bases at V and 2 bases at J, with 18 bases between the two ends. The CDR3 is 16 amino acids. The CDR3 region is CASSMYSFQRQETQYF. For the CDR3, the DNA is TGTGCCAGCAGTATGTACAGCTTCCAGAGACAAGAGACCCAGTACTTC.

This clonotype was seen a few times. The gene calls are TRBV20-1 and TRBJ2-7; TRBD2 matches 13 bases. TRBJ2-4 explains the end of the DNA better; the J call may be wrong. In germline, CDR1 is DFQATT, CDR2 SNEGSKA (reference sequence). The CDR3 has 15 amino acids. The CDR3 sequence is CSARDGGTSGAIQYF. CDR3 bases: TGCAGTGCTAGAGATGGAGGGACTAGCGGGGCCATTCAGTACTTC.

This chain uses TRBV7-2 with TRBJ2-5; tentatively, D is TRBD1 or TRBD2 (5 bases each). The J call is uncertain, as TRBJ2-7 better fits the DNA end. There are 15 residues in the CDR3. Per germline, CDR1 SGHTA and CDR2 FQGNSA. The CDR3 sequence: CASSSRLGDTYEQYF. The CDR3 coding sequence is TGTGCCAGCAGCTCCAGACTGGGGGATACCTACGAGCAGTACTTC.

In its sample, this clonotype was seen a few times. The rearrangement uses TRBV6-5 and TRBJ1-6; the D gene is possibly TRBD1 (6 bases). V lost 4 bases, J lost 10 bases, and 17 bases lay in between. Germline CDR1 and CDR2: MNHEY and SVGAGI. This CDR3 spans 15 amino acids. Here the CDR3 DNA reads TGTGCCAGCAGTTTGGGGGCCGACGGACTATCACCCCTCCACTTT. This translates into CASSLGADGLSPLHF.

This clonotype was observed a few times. The chain couples TRBV7-2 to TRBJ1-2; TRBD1 matches at 7 bases. The CDR3 runs 14 residues. Germline V gene sequence: CDR1 SGHTA, CDR2 FQGNSA. Unmatched junction bases numbered 7, after V lost 6 bases and J lost 3 bases. CDR3 sequence (DNA): TGTGCCAGCAGTTTTAACAGGGGAGACTATGGCTACACCTTC. It translates to CASSFNRGDYGYTF.